The clone carrying this T cell receptor (beta chain) has only a few counts. This specimen belongs to a study of shared T cell receptors in the human thymus. TCRdb keeps only in-frame clones here, not all; method: immunoSEQ multiplex PCR. This table holds hundreds of thousands of clones, 70% to 90% found once. This CDR3 is 15 amino acids long. Germline V gene data show CDR1 as SGHKS and CDR2 as YYEKEE (reference sequence). Trimming removed 0 bases at V and 3 bases at J, with 13 bases between. This same sample was also taken into another study, of human thymus T cells. As that report states: Thymus tissue was removed during corrective cardiac surgery. Both thymic and peripheral blood repertoires showed apparently biased V and J usage. Highly overlapping thymic repertoires among unrelated individuals were reported in related research.

The sequenced material came from thymocytes. The chain couples TRBV5-5 to TRBJ2-7; D gene unclear. The origin of this receptor is a boy under two years old with a congenital heart defect. Here the CDR3 reads CASSLVFSRSYEQYF. The CDR3 DNA is TGTGCCAGCAGCTTGGTTTTCTCGAGGAGCTACGAGCAGTACTTC. The whole variable domain, filled in from reference TRBV5-5 and TRBJ2-7, reads DAGVTQSPTHLIKTRGQQVTLRCSPISGHKSVSWYQQVLGQGPQFIFQYYEKEERGRGNFPDRFSARQFPNYSSELNVNALLLGDSALYLCASSLVFSRSYEQYFGPGTRLTVT.